The rows below give T cell receptor beta chains drawn from one sample of a study of a mutant IDH1 vaccine in newly diagnosed glioma. Their target antigens are unknown. TCRdb's table, derived via immunoSEQ multiplex PCR, lists solely in-frame clones and lacks some. This sample has 20,000 to 25,000 clones; 82% occur once, and the top ten carry less than 15%. The sample was PBMCs, taken from a glioma patient whose treatment included an IDH1 peptide vaccine. The receptor set was obtained from a man in his thirties or forties with glioma. Both conserved end residues are part of each CDR3. D genes are given only for firm matches. Size is omitted from some rows. Given values are once, few, many or a class for expanded clones.

j_call v_call clone_size d_call cdr3_aa cdr3_nt
TRBJ1-3 TRBV2 once TRBD1 CASSWTGGNSGNTIYF TGTGCCAGCAGTTGGACAGGGGGTAACTCTGGAAACACCATATATTTT
TRBJ1-3 TRBV30 . . CAWSVGGTGNTIYF TGTGCCTGGAGTGTCGGGGGAACTGGAAACACCATATATTTT
TRBJ1-5 TRBV15 . . CATSRLFVQPQHF TGTGCCACCAGCAGACTCTTTGTCCAGCCCCAGCATTTT
TRBJ2-7 TRBV11-2 . . CASSPRTAYEQYF TGTGCCAGCAGTCCCCGCACGGCATACGAGCAGTACTTC
TRBJ2-5 TRBV10-3 . . CAISDKPGNREETQYF TGTGCCATCAGTGACAAACCGGGGAACAGGGAAGAGACCCAGTACTTC
TRBJ2-5 TRBV5-6 . . CASSRRGDQYF TGTGCCAGCAGCCGAAGGGGGGACCAGTACTTC
TRBJ2-7 TRBV29-1 . TRBD2 CSVNGGSGSHEQYF TGCAGTGTGAATGGTGGTAGCGGGAGCCACGAGCAGTACTTC
TRBJ1-5 TRBV18 . . CASSSGQPYSNQPQHF TGTGCCAGCTCAAGCGGACAGCCGTATAGCAATCAGCCCCAGCATTTT
TRBJ1-2 TRBV11-2 . TRBD1 CATQDRVILDYGYTF TGTGCCACTCAGGACAGGGTAATCTTAGACTATGGCTACACCTTC
TRBJ2-5 TRBV4-2 . TRBD2 CASSLRTSGFQETQYF TGTGCCAGCAGCCTTCGGACTAGCGGATTCCAAGAGACCCAGTACTTC
TRBJ2-5 TRBV2 once . CASSEAQQYF TGTGCCAGCAGTGAAGCGCAACAGTACTTC
TRBJ2-3 TRBV2 few . CASEGPPADTQYF TGTGCCAGCGAAGGACCACCGGCAGATACGCAGTATTTT
TRBJ1-1 TRBV19 few . CASSTARSRDTEAFF TGTGCCAGTAGTACCGCCCGGAGCAGGGACACTGAAGCTTTCTTT
TRBJ2-3 TRBV7-2 . . CASSSAGDTQYF TGTGCCAGCAGCTCGGCGGGGGATACGCAGTATTTT
TRBJ1-1 TRBV7-9 . . CASSLALAGTDTEAFF TGTGCCAGCAGCTTAGCGCTCGCAGGGACGGACACTGAAGCTTTCTTT
TRBJ2-7 TRBV5-1 . TRBD2 CASSSGTSGTYEQYF TGCGCCAGCAGCTCGGGGACTAGCGGGACCTACGAGCAGTACTTC
TRBJ2-7 TRBV6-5 . TRBD2 CASGLAAFSYEQYF TGTGCCTCGGGACTAGCGGCTTTCTCCTACGAGCAGTACTTC
TRBJ2-7 TRBV19 . TRBD2 CASSVSGTPYEQYF TGTGCCAGTAGTGTTAGCGGGACCCCCTACGAGCAGTACTTC
TRBJ2-3 TRBV19 once TRBD1 CATLTGDVDTQYF TGTGCCACCCTGACAGGGGATGTAGATACGCAGTATTTT
TRBJ2-1 TRBV6-1 . TRBD2 CASSALAGVYNEQFF TGTGCCAGCAGCGCCTTAGCGGGAGTCTACAATGAGCAGTTCTTC
TRBJ2-1 TRBV29-1 . . CSVERDFNEQFF TGCAGCGTTGAACGGGACTTCAATGAGCAGTTCTTC
TRBJ2-1 TRBV4-1 . TRBD2 CASSFPRASGYNEQFF TGCGCCAGCAGCTTCCCACGGGCTAGCGGGTACAATGAGCAGTTCTTC
TRBJ1-1 TRBV2 . TRBD1 CASSVQGAQTEAFF TGTGCCAGCAGTGTTCAGGGGGCGCAAACTGAAGCTTTCTTT
TRBJ1-1 TRBV19 . TRBD1 CASSPLGWRGGAETFF TGTGCCAGTAGTCCTCTAGGTTGGCGAGGGGGCGCAGAAACTTTCTTT
TRBJ1-5 TRBV6-1 . . CASSDNLGTDQPQHF TGTGCCAGCAGTGATAATCTAGGGACGGATCAGCCCCAGCATTTT
TRBJ2-1 TRBV6-5 once . CASSYSASRAEQFF TGTGCCAGCAGTTACTCGGCTAGCAGGGCTGAGCAGTTCTTC
TRBJ2-7 TRBV5-4 . TRBD1 CAIGQVKDGAQYF TGTGCCATAGGACAGGTTAAAGACGGTGCGCAGTACTTC
TRBJ1-4 TRBV5-6 . TRBD1 CASSYDRGTEKLFF TGTGCCAGCAGCTACGACAGGGGAACTGAAAAACTGTTTTTT
TRBJ1-2 TRBV6-1 . TRBD1 CATVSTGTRYGYTF TGTGCCACCGTTTCGACAGGGACTCGCTATGGCTACACCTTC
TRBJ1-1 TRBV7-8 . . CASSLIGEAFF TGTGCCAGCAGCCTCATCGGTGAAGCTTTCTTT
TRBJ1-1 TRBV6-4 . . CASSDSDMNTEAFF TGTGCCAGCAGTGACTCCGACATGAACACTGAAGCTTTCTTT
TRBJ2-4 TRBV5-8 . . CASSLEVRTTLNIQYF TGTGCCAGCAGCTTGGAGGTGAGGACTACCTTAAACATTCAGTACTTC
TRBJ2-1 TRBV5-1 . TRBD2 CASSVGTSGREEQFF TGCGCCAGCAGCGTGGGGACTAGCGGGAGGGAAGAGCAGTTCTTC
TRBJ1-2 TRBV7-9 . . CASSLAWDGYTF TGTGCCAGCAGCTTAGCCTGGGATGGCTACACCTTC
TRBJ1-2 TRBV5-1 . . CASSLGQKDTGYTF TGCGCCAGCAGCTTGGGACAGAAGGATACTGGCTACACCTTC
TRBJ2-7 TRBV2 . TRBD1 CASSEFGRGLGEQYF TGTGCCAGCAGTGAATTCGGCAGGGGGCTCGGGGAGCAGTACTTC
TRBJ1-1 TRBV4-1 . . CASSRAGEGDTEAFF TGCGCCAGCAGCCGGGCGGGGGAGGGTGACACTGAAGCTTTCTTT
TRBJ1-2 TRBV7-9 . . CASLGVYDYGYTF TGTGCCAGCTTGGGGGTATACGACTATGGCTACACCTTC
TRBJ2-3 TRBV10-3 . TRBD1 CAISESGQGETDTQYF TGTGCCATCAGTGAGTCGGGACAGGGGGAGACAGATACGCAGTATTTT
TRBJ2-7 TRBV7-2 . TRBD2 CASSLVGASGSYEQYF TGTGCCAGCAGCTTAGTGGGAGCTAGCGGTTCCTACGAGCAGTACTTC
TRBJ2-7 TRBV2 . . CASSFGTPWTYEQYF TGTGCCAGCAGCTTCGGGACACCGTGGACCTACGAGCAGTACTTC
TRBJ2-7 TRBV6-1 . TRBD2 CASSGSTSGNYYEQYF TGTGCCAGCAGTGGCTCGACTAGCGGAAATTACTACGAGCAGTACTTC
TRBJ2-1 TRBV6-1 . . CAGAAYNEQFF TGTGCCGGGGCAGCCTACAATGAGCAGTTCTTC
TRBJ2-7 TRBV4-1 . TRBD1 CASSYRDRDREQYF TGCGCCAGCAGCTACCGGGACAGGGATCGCGAGCAGTACTTC
TRBJ1-5 TRBV5-1 once . CASSLVGGLEPQHF TGCGCCAGCAGCTTGGTAGGGGGACTAGAGCCCCAGCATTTT
TRBJ2-3 TRBV19 . . CASSILVRTDTQYF TGTGCCAGTAGTATCCTAGTGCGCACAGATACGCAGTATTTT
TRBJ1-4 TRBV6-5 . TRBD1 CASSMDRGSEKLFF TGTGCCAGCAGTATGGACAGGGGAAGTGAAAAACTGTTTTTT
TRBJ1-1 TRBV19 . . CASSIVTGTEAFF TGTGCCAGTAGTATAGTAACAGGGACTGAAGCTTTCTTT